The 27 T cell receptor beta chains listed next were all sequenced from one sample in a study of follicular helper T cells after annual influenza vaccination. Time point indicated: 2014-2015 season, pre-vaccination. Profiled with immunoSEQ multiplex PCR; TCRdb holds only in-frame clones, not every one. The table has roughly 27,000 clones, approximately 78% seen once; the top ten hold 1.2%. The source material was CXCR5+ CD38- circulating T follicular helper cells from blood, sampled on the day of influenza vaccination. The subset was: circulating Tfh, non-naive CD4+CXCR5+PD-1+ (ICOS+CD38+ or ICOS-CD38-). The receptor source for this set is an adult who received the influenza vaccine.

The genes are TRBV2 and TRBJ2-5; 9 bases line up with TRBD1. Trimming removed 6 bases from V and 5 bases from J; junction bases left unmatched: 7. The CDR3 runs 14 residues. Germline CDR1 reads SNHLY; CDR2 reads FYNNEI. Here the CDR3 reads CASRINRGPETQYF. For the CDR3, the DNA is TGTGCCAGCAGGATAAACAGGGGGCCGGAGACCCAGTACTTC.

Details on this clone: Germline and junction disagree at one end, which may indicate a read error. V usage is TRBV6-9 and J usage is TRBJ1-4, with D perhaps matching TRBD1 (5 bases). The CDR3 is made up of 14 amino acids. Germline V lookup: CDR1 MNHGY, CDR2 SVAAGI. The CDR3 DNA reads as TGTGCCAGCACTGGGATCAGGGTTACTCAAAGCAAGATTTTT. This sequence encodes CASTGIRVTQSKIF.

With regard to this clone: The junction shows a germline mismatch at one end, possibly a read error. This chain links TRBV6-1 with TRBJ1-5; the match to TRBD1 covers 9 bases. The CDR3 has 15 amino acids. In germline, CDR1 is MNHNS, CDR2 SASEGT. As DNA, the CDR3 is TGTGCCAGCACTGAATTTGGACAGGGGCCTCAGCCCCAGCATTTT. It encodes CASTEFGQGPQPQHF.

This CDR3 reads CATRRAGYYEQYF. For the CDR3, the DNA is TGTGCCACCAGAAGGGCAGGGTACTACGAGCAGTACTTC. J is TRBJ2-7 and V is TRBV15; maybe TRBD1 (5 bases). Trimming shortened V by 6 bases and J by 3 bases, and 12 bases separated the two germline ends. The CDR3 extends over 13 amino acids. The V gene's germline CDR1 is LNHNV and CDR2 YYDKDF (reference sequence). Full variable domain (outside the CDR3, taken from reference TRBV15 and TRBJ2-7): DAMVIQNPRYQVTQFGKPVTLSCSQTLNHNVMYWYQQKSSQAPKLLFHYYDKDFNNEADTPDNFQSRRPNTSFCFLDIRSPGLGDTAMYLCATRRAGYYEQYFGPGTRLTVT.

About this clone: Other DNA sequences from this sample encode an identical CDR3 as well. The chain carries TRBV27 and TRBJ1-6; 12 positions agree with TRBD1. There are 14 residues in the CDR3. Per germline, CDR1 MNHEY and CDR2 SMNVEV (reference sequence). With V trimmed by 6 bases and J by 9 bases, 3 bases remained unmatched. The CDR3 DNA sequence: TGTGCCAGCAGGGGGACAGGGGGCACTTCACCCCTCCACTTT. Its protein product is CASRGTGGTSPLHF.

This clone was seen once. The CDR3 bases are TGCGCCAGCAGTGATCCACGCGGGGGAACCTACGAGCAGTACTTC. The encoded protein is CASSDPRGGTYEQYF. This chain joins TRBV10-2 and TRBJ2-7; 7 bases match TRBD2. Germline CDR1 is WSHSY and CDR2 is SAAADI. CDR3 size: 15 residues. V was pared by 3 bases and J by 2 bases, with 7 bases of the junction left unmatched.

V gene TRBV19 combines with J gene TRBJ2-7, with TRBD2 as a possible D gene (5 bases). From germline, CDR1 is LNHDA and CDR2 SQIVND (reference sequence). V dropped 3 bases and J dropped 7 bases, with 13 bases sitting between them. The CDR3 extends over 13 amino acids. CDR3: CASSIARTGEQYF. For the CDR3, the DNA is TGTGCCAGTAGTATTGCCCGGACGGGAGAGCAGTACTTC.

The genes are TRBV4-2 and TRBJ2-3; 13 bases agree with TRBD2. The CDR3 totals 17 residues. Germline CDR1 LGHNA, CDR2 YNFKEQ. J gave up 2 bases and V 3 bases, and 5 bases lay outside the gene matches. CDR3 in DNA: TGTGCCAGCAGCCAGGCCGGGACTAGCGGGACCACAGATACGCAGTATTTT. It specifies CASSQAGTSGTTDTQYF.

The chain couples TRBV28 to TRBJ2-1, with TRBD2 matching over 9 bases. Germline values: CDR1 MDHEN, CDR2 SYDVKM. CDR3 length: 14 residues. V was clipped by 10 bases and J by 3 bases; unmatched bases: 7. CDR3 loop: CAIRSSGNYNEQFF. In DNA form, the CDR3 reads TGTGCCATCAGATCTAGCGGGAACTACAATGAGCAGTTCTTC.

The V and J genes are TRBV5-1 and TRBJ2-1, with 10 bases fitting TRBD2. The CDR3 has 15 residues. Germline CDR1 SGHRS, CDR2 YFSETQ. Unmatched junction bases numbered 5, after V lost 0 bases and J lost 8 bases. CDR3 protein: CASSLVASGGDEQFF. The CDR3, as DNA: TGCGCCAGCAGCTTGGTGGCTAGCGGGGGCGATGAGCAGTTCTTC.

V gene TRBV11-1 combines with J gene TRBJ2-3, with 11 bases that match TRBD2. Looked up from germline, CDR1 is SGHAT and CDR2 is FQDESV (reference sequence). J was trimmed by 6 bases and V by 5 bases; bases with no gene match: 10. CDR3 length: 16 amino acids. The CDR3 spells CASSPRGLAGGDTQYF. The CDR3 DNA follows: TGTGCCAGCAGCCCGAGAGGTCTAGCGGGGGGCGATACGCAGTATTTT.

The CDR3 loop is CASSQDHRGTANPIQYF. The CDR3 nucleotides are TGCGCCAGCAGCCAAGATCACCGCGGGACAGCAAACCCGATTCAGTACTTC. The chain is built from TRBV4-1 and TRBJ2-4; possible D gene TRBD1, 7 bases. The CDR3 consists of 17 residues. V was cut by 0 bases and J by 10 bases, with 22 bases left in between. The germline CDR1 and CDR2 sequences are MGHRA and YSYEKL.

The V call is TRBV28, the J call TRBJ2-2; D gene ambiguous. Trimming left V 5 bases short and J 3 bases short, with 7 bases between. The CDR3 runs to 13 residues. Germline V gene lookup returns CDR1 MDHEN and CDR2 SYDVKM. CDR3: CASSTIDTGELFF. CDR3 bases: TGTGCCAGCAGTACTATAGACACCGGGGAGCTGTTTTTT.

The chain has TRBV28 and TRBJ1-2, with TRBD1 as a possible D gene (5 bases). Germline V gene lookup returns CDR1 MDHEN and CDR2 SYDVKM. The CDR3 is made up of 11 amino acids. V was shortened by 6 bases and J by 8 bases, with 10 bases between the two germline ends. CDR3 amino acids: CASSQGGGYTF. In DNA form, the CDR3 reads TGTGCCAGCAGCCAGGGTGGCGGCTACACCTTC.

The chain is built from TRBV9 and TRBJ2-7, with no clear D. The CDR3 sequence is 13 residues long. Germline V CDR1 and CDR2: SGDLS, YYNGEE. Trimming removed 3 bases from V and 2 bases from J, with 9 bases in between. CDR3 loop: CASSGSPAYEQYF. CDR3 coding DNA: TGTGCCAGCAGCGGTTCTCCCGCCTACGAGCAGTACTTC.

This chain uses TRBV5-4 with TRBJ1-1; 7 bases align to TRBD1. CDR3 length equals 16 residues. V shed 4 bases and J 3 bases; nucleotides not matched to a gene: 12. Germline lookup yields CDR1 SGHNT and CDR2 YYREEE (reference sequence). CDR3 loop: CASSHQQGYMDTEAFF. CDR3 nucleotides: TGTGCCAGCAGCCACCAACAGGGGTATATGGACACTGAAGCTTTCTTT.

V and J are TRBV4-1 and TRBJ2-7, with 8 bases fitting TRBD1. The CDR3 has 17 residues. Germline CDR1 reads MGHRA; CDR2 reads YSYEKL. Trimming took 3 bases from V and 4 from J; bases not matched to a gene: 14. CDR3 loop: CASSHQPNRDRTYEQYF. CDR3 DNA: TGCGCCAGCAGCCACCAACCCAACCGGGACAGGACATACGAGCAGTACTTC.

The gene calls are TRBV7-6 and TRBJ2-7, with TRBD2 matching 8 bases. The CDR3 covers 14 residues. The trim removed 0 bases at V and 2 bases at J, leaving 0 bases unmatched. Germline V lookup: CDR1 SGHVS, CDR2 FNYEAQ. CDR3 in amino acids: CASSLASGTYEQYF. The CDR3 DNA reads TGTGCCAGCAGCTTAGCTAGCGGGACCTACGAGCAGTACTTC.

V usage is TRBV5-8 and J usage is TRBJ1-2; TRBD1 is a possible D gene (6 bases). Germline V gene data show CDR1 as SGHTS and CDR2 as YDEGEE. This CDR3 region has 16 residues. V was shortened by 5 bases and J by 4 bases, with 21 bases between the two germline ends. CDR3 residues: CASRPRGGGFGYGYTF. The CDR3 coding sequence is TGTGCCAGCAGGCCACGTGGGGGGGGCTTCGGCTATGGCTACACCTTC.

The rearrangement uses TRBV4-2 and TRBJ2-7; D perhaps matches TRBD1 (5 bases). The V and J ends lost 1 base and 5 bases respectively, with 12 bases between them. This CDR3 region has 14 residues. Germline V gives CDR1 LGHNA, CDR2 YNFKEQ. DNA of the CDR3: TGTGCCAGCAGCCAAGGGAACCGCAGGGACGAGCAGTACTTC. Translation gives CASSQGNRRDEQYF.

The chain combines TRBV18 with TRBJ2-6; D not resolved. This CDR3 is built from 16 residues. Trimming shortened V by 0 bases and J by 4 bases, and 10 bases separated the two germline ends. CDR1 is KGHSH and CDR2 is LQKENI in the germline V gene. CDR3 sequence (DNA): TGTGCCAGCTCACCACCCCCAGGTACAGGGGCCAACGTCCTGACTTTC. It is translated as CASSPPPGTGANVLTF.

V is TRBV5-1 and J is TRBJ2-1; 7 positions match TRBD2. Germline V lookup: CDR1 SGHRS, CDR2 YFSETQ. Trimming removed 2 bases from V and 7 bases from J; junction bases left unmatched: 6. The CDR3 is 14 amino acids. The CDR3 bases are TGCGCCAGCAGCTTAGCCCCGGGGGGAAATGAGCAGTTCTTC. It specifies CASSLAPGGNEQFF.

V is TRBV15 and J is TRBJ2-7; 9 bases fit TRBD1. This CDR3 is built from 14 residues. CDR1 is LNHNV and CDR2 is YYDKDF in the germline V gene (reference sequence). Unmatched junction bases numbered 4, after V lost 3 bases and J lost 4 bases. The CDR3 bases are TGTGCCACCAGCAGGACAGGGGGTGGGTACGAGCAGTACTTC. It encodes CATSRTGGGYEQYF.

The V and J genes are TRBV9 and TRBJ2-3; TRBD2 is a possible D gene (7 bases). Germline assignment: CDR1 SGDLS and CDR2 YYNGEE. The CDR3 totals 15 residues. V was shortened by 6 bases and J by 2 bases, with 16 bases between the two germline ends. Written as DNA, the CDR3 is TGTGCCAGCACCCCGGCGGGGGCCAACACAGATACGCAGTATTTT. This translates into CASTPAGANTDTQYF.

This chain links TRBV11-3 with TRBJ2-3, with TRBD1 as a possible D gene (6 bases). V was shortened by 3 bases and J by 6 bases, with 7 bases between the two germline ends. The CDR3 has 12 amino acids. The germline V gene encodes CDR1 SGHNT and CDR2 YENEEA. The CDR3 coding sequence is TGTGCCAGCAGCTTTGACAGGGATACGCAGTATTTT. Protein product: CASSFDRDTQYF.

The J gene is TRBJ2-2, the V gene TRBV15; the D gene is possibly TRBD1 (6 bases). This CDR3 region has 15 residues. Germline V gene sequence: CDR1 LNHNV, CDR2 YYDKDF (reference sequence). Trimming left V 0 bases short and J 1 base short, with 6 bases between. CDR3 loop: CATSREDRNTGELFF. The DNA for the CDR3 is TGTGCCACCAGCAGAGAGGACAGGAACACCGGGGAGCTGTTTTTT.

This chain uses TRBV4-1 with TRBJ2-7; D possibly corresponds to TRBD1 (6 bases). Germline V lookup: CDR1 MGHRA, CDR2 YSYEKL. The CDR3 covers 15 residues. V shed 2 bases and J shed 4 bases, with 15 bases lying between them. DNA of the CDR3: TGCGCCAGCAGCCAATCGGGCCAGGGGCGGTACGAGCAGTACTTC. This sequence encodes CASSQSGQGRYEQYF.